The clone carrying this T cell receptor beta chain was counted many times. What it recognizes is unknown. Researchers amplified the TCR beta CDR3 regions from RNA transcripts. The HTBI set primed first-round TCR CDR3 RT-PCR. TCRdb fed the multiplex PCR reads into MiXCR, producing one record per CDR3 protein. Here the sample spans about 200,000 distinct CDR3 sequences, about a sixth being singletons. Graves' hyperthyroidism without ophthalmopathy progression within 18 months was termed stable. The sample originates from a study of T cells in Graves' hyperthyroidism and ophthalmopathy. Study in general: At initial diagnosis, before any treatment had begun, peripheral blood was obtained. Study results and limitations: In blood, most of the thyroid clonotypes expanded above 0.001 were also present. Patients with ophthalmopathy were separated from those with stable hyperthyroidism by a 13 V-J model.

CDR3 size: 13 residues. Per the germline V gene, CDR1 is SGHAT and CDR2 is FQNNGV. Trimming cost V 3 bases and J 2 bases, with 7 bases left between them. V and J are TRBV11-2 and TRBJ2-5; D is uncertain. The receptor was derived from a woman aged 45-60 years with Graves' hyperthyroidism. Sample: blood. As DNA, the CDR3 is TGTGCCAGCAGCTTCGGAAGTCAAGAGACCCAGTACTTC. Residues: CASSFGSQETQYF.